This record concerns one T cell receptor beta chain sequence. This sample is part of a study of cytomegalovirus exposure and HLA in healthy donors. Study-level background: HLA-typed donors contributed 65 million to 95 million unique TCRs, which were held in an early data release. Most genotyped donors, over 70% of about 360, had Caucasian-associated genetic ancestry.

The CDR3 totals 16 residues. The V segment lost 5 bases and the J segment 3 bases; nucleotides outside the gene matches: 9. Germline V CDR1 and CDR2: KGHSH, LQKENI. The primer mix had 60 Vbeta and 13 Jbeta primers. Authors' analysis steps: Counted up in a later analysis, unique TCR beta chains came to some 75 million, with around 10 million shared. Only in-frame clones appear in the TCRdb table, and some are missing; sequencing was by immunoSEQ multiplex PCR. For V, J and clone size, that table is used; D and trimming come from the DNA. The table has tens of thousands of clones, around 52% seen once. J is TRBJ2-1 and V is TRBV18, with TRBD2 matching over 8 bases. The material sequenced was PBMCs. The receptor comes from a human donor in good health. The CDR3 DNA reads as TGTGCCAGCTCAATCTCGGCTAGCGGGCTCTACAATGAGCAGTTCTTC. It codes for CASSISASGLYNEQFF.